These 8 T cell receptor beta chains were sequenced from one sample in a study of cytomegalovirus exposure and HLA in healthy donors. A multiplex PCR was run with 60 Vbeta primers and 13 Jbeta primers. The table came from immunoSEQ multiplex PCR; TCRdb's copy has only in-frame clones and leaves some out. Here the sample spans roughly 120,000 clones, roughly 73% being singletons. Sequenced input: PBMCs. These TCRs come from a woman in her 30s in good health and CMV-seronegative.

The chain couples TRBV19 to TRBJ1-1, with D maybe TRBD1 (5 bases). The CDR3 runs 15 residues. Trimming stripped 3 bases from V and 7 bases from J, with 18 bases between. Germline V CDR1 and CDR2: LNHDA, SQIVND (reference sequence). The CDR3 DNA sequence: TGTGCCAGTAGTATGCTTGGGGGGAAGGGGAATGAAGCTTTCTTT. Encoded protein: CASSMLGGKGNEAFF.

This clone has more than one count but fewer than ten. The chain uses TRBV19 and TRBJ1-5; D not resolved. Trimming took off 8 bases at V and 2 bases at J, with 7 bases between the two ends. Per germline, CDR1 LNHDA and CDR2 SQIVND (reference sequence). This CDR3 spans 12 amino acids. CDR3 DNA sequence: TGTGCCAGTCGCTCGGGCAATCAGCCCCAGCATTTT. Amino acid sequence: CASRSGNQPQHF.

The CDR3, as DNA: TGTGCCAGCGCCATCTGGGGGCTCAATTTTGAAGCTTTCTTT. Amino acid sequence: CASAIWGLNFEAFF. V gene TRBV7-2 combines with J gene TRBJ1-1, with TRBD1 as a possible D gene (6 bases). Trimming shortened V by 8 bases and J by 7 bases, and 20 bases separated the two germline ends. The CDR3 runs 14 residues. Germline CDR1 and CDR2: SGHTA and FQGNSA.

The table lists this clone with a count of one. The CDR3 sequence: CSVELGQTPYEQYF. CDR3 bases: TGCAGCGTTGAGCTTGGGCAAACTCCCTACGAGCAGTACTTC. V gene TRBV29-1 combines with J gene TRBJ2-7; D gene ambiguous. CDR1 SQVTM and CDR2 ANQGSEA come from the germline V gene. The CDR3 is made up of 14 amino acids. The V gene lost 3 bases and the J gene lost 2 bases, with 14 bases spanning the gap.

The chain employs TRBV6-1 and TRBJ1-3; no firm D call. Trimming pared 2 bases from V and 8 bases from J, leaving 10 bases between. Germline CDR1 and CDR2: MNHNS and SASEGT. This CDR3 spans 13 amino acids. CDR3 sequence: CASSEYLEDTIYF. In DNA, the CDR3 is TGTGCCAGCAGTGAATATTTAGAGGACACCATATATTTT.

The chain combines TRBV28 with TRBJ1-1; D is ambiguous. V lost 5 bases to trimming and J lost 6 bases, with 10 bases between them. Germline V gene data show CDR1 as MDHEN and CDR2 as SYDVKM. CDR3 length equals 12 residues. The DNA for the CDR3 is TGTGCCAGCAGTCGACACAGATCTGAAGCTTTCTTT. As protein: CASSRHRSEAFF.

The chain combines TRBV7-9 with TRBJ1-1; D unclear. This CDR3 comprises 13 residues. Trimming took 3 bases from V and 5 from J, leaving 10 bases between them. Germline CDR1 and CDR2: SEHNR and FQNEAQ (reference sequence). The CDR3 spells CASSLRSGTEAFF. CDR3 DNA sequence: TGTGCCAGCAGCTTGAGGTCTGGGACTGAAGCTTTCTTT.

The chain recombines TRBV19 with TRBJ2-7, with TRBD2 as a possible D gene (6 bases). V lost 5 bases to trimming and J lost 7 bases, with 21 bases between them. Germline CDR1 and CDR2: LNHDA and SQIVND (reference sequence). This CDR3 has 15 residues. The CDR3 loop is CASSLTGTGVREQYF. DNA for the CDR3: TGTGCCAGTAGTCTGACCGGGACGGGAGTGCGGGAGCAGTACTTC.